The clone carrying this TCR beta chain was seen only once. These data originate in a study of blood T cell repertoires in COVID-19. Study at large: PBMCs, B-cell-depleted T cells, or T cells provided the cDNA or gDNA that made up the material.

Produced via immunoSEQ multiplex PCR; TCRdb's table is partial and in-frame only. This table has about 65,000 clones, under 95% appearing once. V lost 5 bases, J lost 6 bases, and 16 bases lay in between. The CDR3 length is 15 residues. Germline CDR1 MGHDK, CDR2 SYGVNS. The chain has TRBV25-1 and TRBJ1-4; D is perhaps TRBD1 (6 bases). The receptor was derived from a man between 60 and 75 years old with acute or convalescent COVID-19. The sample was peripheral blood. CDR3: CASSKTGLSYEKLFF. The CDR3 bases are TGTGCCAGCAGTAAGACAGGACTTAGTTATGAAAAACTGTTTTTT.